This T cell receptor (beta chain) was identified in a study of T cells in Graves' hyperthyroidism and ophthalmopathy. With regard to this clonotype: A much larger clonotype is one base distant, so this may be a read error.

Germline V gene sequence: CDR1 MNHEY, CDR2 SVGAGI. The CDR3 runs 16 residues. Template material for amplifying TCR beta CDR3 regions consisted of RNA transcripts. The primer set for the first-round RT-PCR of the TCR CDR3 was HTBI. TCRdb independently ran MiXCR on the multiplex PCR reads; one entry per CDR3 protein. The sample lists 85,000 to 110,000 distinct CDR3 sequences, roughly 44% occurring once. J is TRBJ2-3 and V is TRBV6-5, with 8 bases matching TRBD2. The sample taken for sequencing was blood. This TCR was sampled from a man aged 40-49 years with Graves' hyperthyroidism. CDR3 region: CASSYSGTRGTDAQYF. The CDR3 DNA sequence: TGTGCCAGCAGTTACTCCGGGACTAGAGGTACAGATGCGCAGTATTTT.